Presented here are 28 T cell receptor beta chains from one specimen sequenced in a study of T cell responses to AZD1222 COVID-19 vaccine. The protocol was immunoSEQ multiplex PCR, while the TCRdb copy is restricted to in-frame clones and leaves out a portion. Here the sample spans around 150,000 clones, 90% being singletons. The specimen comprised peripheral blood, sampled on day 0 of AZD1222 vaccination. The receptors here all came from an adult in good health.

The chain combines TRBV15 with TRBJ2-7, with TRBD2 matching over 8 bases. This CDR3 has 16 amino acids. With 0 bases clipped from V and 1 base from J, the junction kept 5 bases outside the gene matches. The germline V gene has CDR1 LNHNV and CDR2 YYDKDF (reference sequence). CDR3 in amino acids: CATSRDRSGVSYEQYF. DNA for the CDR3: TGTGCCACCAGCAGAGATCGTAGCGGGGTTTCCTACGAGCAGTACTTC.

The table lists this clone with a count of one. The chain has TRBV3-1 (or the pseudogene TRBV3-2) and TRBJ1-2; D may be TRBD1 (6 bases). Per germline, CDR1 LGHDT and CDR2 YNNKEL (reference sequence). Trimming cost V 3 bases and J 12 bases, with 11 bases left between them. CDR3 length: 11 amino acids. DNA of the CDR3: TGTGCCAGCAGCCACCGGGACACGAACACCTTC. Translation gives CASSHRDTNTF.

A single count supports this clone. The chain recombines TRBV2 with TRBJ2-5, with a weak D call TRBD1 (6 bases). CDR1 is SNHLY and CDR2 is FYNNEI in the germline V gene. The CDR3 is made up of 14 amino acids. Trimming took 8 bases from V and 5 from J, leaving 18 bases between them. CDR3 loop: CASEVGAAMETQYF. The CDR3, as DNA: TGTGCCAGCGAAGTGGGGGCGGCGATGGAGACCCAGTACTTC.

This rearrangement joins TRBV15 to TRBJ2-6; the D gene is possibly TRBD2 (5 bases). Trimming took 0 bases from V and 0 from J, leaving 9 bases between them. The CDR3 extends over 17 amino acids. Germline values: CDR1 LNHNV, CDR2 YYDKDF (reference sequence). CDR3 coding DNA: TGTGCCACCAGCAGAGATGACGGGGTCTCTGGGGCCAACGTCCTGACTTTC. It yields the protein CATSRDDGVSGANVLTF.

The sample holds one count of this clone. The rearrangement links TRBV7-2 to TRBJ2-7; TRBD1 agrees at 9 bases. CDR3 size: 16 residues. Germline CDR1 and CDR2: SGHTA and FQGNSA. Trimming at V came to 1 base and at J to 6 bases, leaving 10 bases not matched to a gene. The CDR3 loop reads CASSLVSGTGHLEQYF. CDR3 sequence (DNA): TGTGCCAGCAGCTTAGTTTCCGGGACAGGGCATCTCGAGCAGTACTTC.

This sequence joins TRBV3-1 (or the pseudogene TRBV3-2) and TRBJ1-5, with D possibly being TRBD1 (5 bases). The CDR3 covers 14 residues. Germline lookup yields CDR1 LGHDT and CDR2 YNNKEL (reference sequence). V was cut by 2 bases and J by 5 bases, with 10 bases left in between. CDR3 sequence reads: CASSQTGGYQPQHF. CDR3 bases: TGTGCCAGCAGCCAAACAGGAGGTTATCAGCCCCAGCATTTT.

This chain uses TRBV7-6 with TRBJ2-2; D is undetermined. Germline V gives CDR1 SGHVS, CDR2 FNYEAQ. The V gene lost 1 base and the J gene lost 6 bases, with 18 bases spanning the gap. CDR3 length equals 17 residues. CDR3 amino acids: CASSLDSERALAGELFF. The CDR3 DNA sequence: TGTGCCAGCAGCTTAGACTCAGAAAGGGCTTTGGCCGGGGAGCTGTTTTTT.

This clone was detected a few times. The chain has TRBV2 and TRBJ1-1; D is undetermined. This CDR3 is built from 14 residues. The V end was cut by 11 bases, the J end by 0 bases, with 16 bases between. The V gene's germline CDR1 is SNHLY and CDR2 FYNNEI. This CDR3 reads CAGSSTTLNTEAFF. The DNA of the CDR3 is TGTGCCGGGAGCTCCACGACCTTGAACACTGAAGCTTTCTTT.

V is TRBV6-5 and J is TRBJ2-7; D is perhaps TRBD1 (6 bases). The V and J ends lost 5 bases and 2 bases respectively, with 13 bases between them. This CDR3 comprises 14 residues. The V gene's germline CDR1 is MNHEY and CDR2 SVGAGI. This chain's CDR3 is CASSPTGRAYEQYF. The CDR3 bases are TGTGCCAGCAGTCCGACAGGTCGCGCCTACGAGCAGTACTTC.

V is TRBV19 and J is TRBJ1-1, with a tentative D call TRBD1 (5 bases). V was trimmed by 1 base and J by 0 bases, leaving 9 bases between them. Germline assignment: CDR1 LNHDA and CDR2 SQIVND (reference sequence). The CDR3 covers 15 residues. The CDR3 region is CASSIGRGVNTEAFF. CDR3 DNA sequence: TGTGCCAGTAGTATAGGTCGGGGCGTGAACACTGAAGCTTTCTTT. Full variable domain (outside the CDR3, taken from reference TRBV19 and TRBJ1-1): DGGITQSPKYLFRKEGQNVTLSCEQNLNHDAMYWYRQDPGQGLRLIYYSQIVNDFQKGDIAEGYSVSREKKESFPLTVTSAQKNPTAFYLCASSIGRGVNTEAFFGQGTRLTVV.

The chain carries TRBV19 and TRBJ1-4; the D gene is possibly TRBD1 (5 bases). The length of the CDR3 is 18 residues. V lost 3 bases and J 0 bases, leaving 17 bases between the germline ends. In germline, CDR1 is LNHDA, CDR2 SQIVND (reference sequence). CDR3 protein: CASSIIWDLAPTNEKLFF. The CDR3 region has the DNA TGTGCCAGTAGTATCATTTGGGACCTGGCACCAACTAATGAAAAACTGTTTTTT.

This clone has only a few counts. The chain carries TRBV11-2 and TRBJ1-5; a possible D gene is TRBD1 (6 bases). The CDR3 is made up of 14 amino acids. Germline V lookup: CDR1 SGHAT, CDR2 FQNNGV. V was shortened by 5 bases and J by 3 bases, with 11 bases between the two germline ends. CDR3: CASSHGTSNQPQHF. The CDR3 DNA is TGTGCCAGCAGCCACGGGACATCCAATCAGCCCCAGCATTTT. The full variable domain, in which reference TRBV11-2 and TRBJ1-5 provide the parts outside the CDR3, is EAGVAQSPRYKIIEKRQSVAFWCNPISGHATLYWYQQILGQGPKLLIQFQNNGVVDDSQLPKDRFSAERLKGVDSTLKIQPAKLEDSAVYLCASSHGTSNQPQHFGDGTRLSIL.

The CDR3 bases are TGTGCCACCAGCCCGGGTCCAACGACCGAGCAGTACTTC. It yields the protein CATSPGPTTEQYF. This chain joins TRBV15 and TRBJ2-7; no firm D call. CDR1 LNHNV and CDR2 YYDKDF come from the germline V gene (reference sequence). This CDR3 spans 13 amino acids. Trimming shortened V by 5 bases and J by 6 bases, and 14 bases separated the two germline ends. The complete variable domain, with remaining parts taken from reference TRBV15 and TRBJ2-7, reads DAMVIQNPRYQVTQFGKPVTLSCSQTLNHNVMYWYQQKSSQAPKLLFHYYDKDFNNEADTPDNFQSRRPNTSFCFLDIRSPGLGDTAMYLCATSPGPTTEQYFGPGTRLTVT.

The chain carries TRBV5-5 and TRBJ1-3; D remains unclear. V was cut by 0 bases and J by 1 base, with 14 bases left in between. This CDR3 is built from 17 residues. Germline values: CDR1 SGHKS, CDR2 YYEKEE (reference sequence). The CDR3: CASSLAAAQSSGNTIYF. The DNA of the CDR3 is TGTGCCAGCAGCTTGGCGGCAGCCCAGAGTTCTGGAAACACCATATATTTT.

This chain links TRBV5-1 with TRBJ2-3; D not certain. V lost 4 bases, J lost 2 bases, and 11 bases lay in between. CDR1 SGHRS and CDR2 YFSETQ come from the germline V gene. CDR3 length equals 14 residues. As DNA, the CDR3 is TGCGCCAGCAGCGGCCTGGGTAACACAGATACGCAGTATTTT. It codes for CASSGLGNTDTQYF.

This chain uses TRBV30 with TRBJ1-5; tentatively, D is TRBD1 (5 bases). Trimming removed 2 bases at V and 3 bases at J, with 11 bases between. CDR1 and CDR2 (germline): GTSNPN, SVGIG (reference sequence). The CDR3 contains 14 residues. CDR3 DNA: TGTGCCTGGAGTTCCCGACAGTTCAATCAGCCCCAGCATTTT. This translates into CAWSSRQFNQPQHF.

This clone occurred once. J is TRBJ2-3 and V is TRBV27, with 10 bases aligning to TRBD2. Germline CDR1 and CDR2: MNHEY and SMNVEV (reference sequence). V was pared by 2 bases and J by 1 base, with 6 bases of the junction left unmatched. The CDR3 is made up of 17 amino acids. As DNA, the CDR3 is TGTGCCAGCAGTTTAGGGAGGCTAGCGGGAGGCACAGATACGCAGTATTTT. It codes for CASSLGRLAGGTDTQYF.

V and J are TRBV6-1 and TRBJ2-2; weak D call: TRBD1 (6 bases). The length of the CDR3 is 11 residues. CDR1 and CDR2 (germline): MNHNS, SASEGT. V was shortened by 7 bases and J by 6 bases, with 6 bases between the two germline ends. This chain's CDR3 is CASKGAGELFF. CDR3 nucleotide sequence: TGTGCCAGCAAGGGGGCCGGGGAGCTGTTTTTT.

The chain carries TRBV7-2 and TRBJ2-7; 7 positions agree with TRBD2. J gave up 2 bases and V 4 bases, and 8 bases lay outside the gene matches. CDR1 is SGHTA and CDR2 is FQGNSA in the germline V gene. This CDR3 has 15 residues. The CDR3 DNA follows: TGTGCCAGCAGCTACCTGTGGGAGGGAACCTACGAGCAGTACTTC. Its translation is CASSYLWEGTYEQYF.

The chain employs TRBV15 and TRBJ1-5; a possible D gene is TRBD1 (6 bases). Germline-derived CDR1 and CDR2 are LNHNV and YYDKDF (reference sequence). The V end was cut by 5 bases, the J end by 0 bases, with 14 bases between. The CDR3 is 16 residues long. As DNA, the CDR3 is TGTGCCACCAGCCGAGGGGGGGTTAATAGCAATCAGCCCCAGCATTTT. Amino acids: CATSRGGVNSNQPQHF.

The rearrangement uses TRBV28 and TRBJ1-6, with TRBD1 identical over 11 bases. Germline CDR1 and CDR2: MDHEN and SYDVKM. J gave up 10 bases and V 2 bases, and 4 bases lay outside the gene matches. The CDR3 covers 15 residues. CDR3 sequence: CASSLTGTGGSPLHF. The CDR3 DNA reads TGTGCCAGCAGTTTAACCGGGACAGGGGGGTCACCCCTCCACTTT.

The gene calls are TRBV7-9 and TRBJ2-7; 8 bases are a match to TRBD2. The CDR3 runs to 18 residues. The ends lost 5 bases at V and 1 base at J; junction bases unmatched: 16. Germline loops: CDR1 SEHNR, CDR2 FQNEAQ (reference sequence). The CDR3 spells CASSLRGGMVVRSYEQYF. CDR3 bases: TGTGCCAGCAGCCTCCGGGGGGGGATGGTGGTAAGGTCCTACGAGCAGTACTTC.

In this sample, this clone turned up once. The chain combines TRBV20-1 with TRBJ2-3; no clear D gene. The germline gives CDR1 DFQATT, CDR2 SNEGSKA (reference sequence). The CDR3 sequence is 11 residues long. V shed 3 bases and J shed 3 bases, with 4 bases lying between them. The CDR3 DNA reads TGCAGTGCTAGCCCTACAGATACGCAGTATTTT. Protein sequence: CSASPTDTQYF.

The rearrangement links TRBV5-1 to TRBJ1-2; D remains ambiguous. Trimming removed 0 bases at V and 0 bases at J, with 12 bases between. The CDR3 extends over 16 amino acids. The germline V gene encodes CDR1 SGHRS and CDR2 YFSETQ. CDR3 protein: CASSLAQAEPNYGYTF. The CDR3 coding sequence is TGCGCCAGCAGCTTGGCCCAGGCTGAGCCTAACTATGGCTACACCTTC.

The chain links TRBV7-9 to TRBJ1-1; tentatively, D is TRBD1 (5 bases). This CDR3 has 15 amino acids. Trimming removed 1 base from V and 1 base from J, with 10 bases in between. Germline V gene data show CDR1 as SEHNR and CDR2 as FQNEAQ (reference sequence). The CDR3 DNA sequence: TGTGCCAGCAGCTTAGGTATAGGGGCGAACACTGAAGCTTTCTTT. The encoded protein is CASSLGIGANTEAFF. Full variable domain (remainder filled in from reference TRBV7-9 and TRBJ1-1): DTGVSQNPRHKITKRGQNVTFRCDPISEHNRLYWYRQTLGQGPEFLTYFQNEAQLEKSRLLSDRFSAERPKGSFSTLEIQRTEQGDSAMYLCASSLGIGANTEAFFGQGTRLTVV.

This clone is a singleton in its sample. The chain is built from TRBV7-2 and TRBJ2-5, with unresolved D. Trimming took 4 bases from V and 2 from J, leaving 11 bases between them. CDR3 size: 14 residues. The germline gives CDR1 SGHTA, CDR2 FQGNSA. As DNA, the CDR3 is TGTGCCAGCAGCTCGCCGCCAGCTCAAGAGACCCAGTACTTC. Amino acid sequence: CASSSPPAQETQYF.

The chain uses TRBV19 and TRBJ1-1; 8 bases match TRBD1. V was pared by 6 bases and J by 8 bases, with 8 bases of the junction left unmatched. In germline, CDR1 is LNHDA, CDR2 SQIVND (reference sequence). The CDR3 has 13 amino acids. The CDR3: CASSLSQGAEAFF. As DNA, the CDR3 is TGTGCCAGTAGCCTTTCTCAGGGGGCAGAAGCTTTCTTT. Complete variable domain (other parts from reference TRBV19 and TRBJ1-1): DGGITQSPKYLFRKEGQNVTLSCEQNLNHDAMYWYRQDPGQGLRLIYYSQIVNDFQKGDIAEGYSVSREKKESFPLTVTSAQKNPTAFYLCASSLSQGAEAFFGQGTRLTVV.

The rearrangement joins TRBV6-5 to TRBJ1-3; the match to TRBD1 covers 8 bases. The ends lost 0 bases at V and 6 bases at J; junction bases unmatched: 7. The CDR3 covers 16 residues. Germline CDR1 reads MNHEY; CDR2 reads SVGAGI. The CDR3 nucleotides are TGTGCCAGCAGTTACTCTGGACAGGGAAGGGTAAACACCATATATTTT. Amino acids: CASSYSGQGRVNTIYF.